Listed below are T cell receptor beta chains from one sample, sequenced in a study of identical twins. One entry per CDR3 protein results from TCRdb running MiXCR on the 5' RACE reads. This table has some 330,000 distinct CDR3 sequences, roughly 9% appearing once. The specimen sequenced was naive T cells sorted from blood. Receptor source: a woman aged 50 to 60 in good health. The CDR3 runs from the conserved cysteine through the conserved F or W. D genes are given only for firm matches. Clone sizes are given selectively: once, few, many, or a class where the clone is expanded.

clone size: many
V gene: TRBV27
D gene: .
J gene: TRBJ2-2
CDR3 DNA: TGTGCCAGCAGACCCCCTGACACCACGAACACCGGGGAGCTGTTTTTT
CDR3 protein: CASRPPDTTNTGELFF

clone size: few
V gene: TRBV3-1
D gene: .
J gene: TRBJ1-2
CDR3 DNA: TGTGCCAGCACCGCAGCGGGGAGGATGGGCGGCTACACCTTC
CDR3 protein: CASTAAGRMGGYTF

clone size: .
V gene: TRBV12-3/TRBV12-4
D gene: TRBD2
J gene: TRBJ2-7
CDR3 DNA: TGTGCCAGGGTTCTATTAGCGGGACCGTACGAGCAGTACTTC
CDR3 protein: CARVLLAGPYEQYF

clone size: many
V gene: TRBV20-1
D gene: .
J gene: TRBJ2-5
CDR3 DNA: TGCAGTGCAAAGCAGGCAGGGGAGACCCAGTACTTC
CDR3 protein: CSAKQAGETQYF

clone size: .
V gene: TRBV15
D gene: TRBD1
J gene: TRBJ1-2
CDR3 DNA: TGTGCCACCAGCAGAGAGGGGACAGATGGCTACACCTTC
CDR3 protein: CATSREGTDGYTF

clone size: .
V gene: TRBV4-1
D gene: TRBD1
J gene: TRBJ2-2
CDR3 DNA: TGCGCCAGCAGTGGACAGGGGGCTTGGGGCGGGGAGCTGTTTTTT
CDR3 protein: CASSGQGAWGGELFF

clone size: .
V gene: TRBV11-2
D gene: .
J gene: TRBJ1-1
CDR3 DNA: TGTGCCAGCAGCTCCCAGGGGCAAACTGAAGCTTTCTTT
CDR3 protein: CASSSQGQTEAFF

clone size: few
V gene: TRBV5-6
D gene: .
J gene: TRBJ2-2
CDR3 DNA: TGTGCCAGCACCTTTGGGACTACCGGGGAGCTGTTTTTT
CDR3 protein: CASTFGTTGELFF

clone size: .
V gene: TRBV5-1
D gene: .
J gene: TRBJ2-7
CDR3 DNA: TGCGCCAGCAGCTTGTCCAGGCCGCCCTACGAGCAGTACTTC
CDR3 protein: CASSLSRPPYEQYF

clone size: many
V gene: TRBV12-3/TRBV12-4
D gene: .
J gene: TRBJ2-3
CDR3 DNA: TGTGCCAGCAGTTTTAGGGTAGTGAGGTTAGCAGATACGCAGTATTTT
CDR3 protein: CASSFRVVRLADTQYF

clone size: many
V gene: TRBV29-1
D gene: TRBD2
J gene: TRBJ2-1
CDR3 DNA: TGCAGCGCTCGACTAGCGGGAGATGAGCAGTTCTTC
CDR3 protein: CSARLAGDEQFF

clone size: few
V gene: TRBV7-3
D gene: .
J gene: TRBJ2-5
CDR3 DNA: TGTGCCAGCAGCCCCCAGGGGGGGAGCGAGACCCAGTACTTC
CDR3 protein: CASSPQGGSETQYF

clone size: .
V gene: TRBV20-1
D gene: .
J gene: TRBJ1-4
CDR3 DNA: TGCAGTGCTAGTGGAAGATCCGAGGGGTTAACTAATGAAAAACTGTTTTTT
CDR3 protein: CSASGRSEGLTNEKLFF

clone size: many
V gene: TRBV15
D gene: .
J gene: TRBJ2-2
CDR3 DNA: TGTGCCACCAGCCCGAACACCGGGGAGCTGTTTTTT
CDR3 protein: CATSPNTGELFF

clone size: .
V gene: TRBV5-1
D gene: .
J gene: TRBJ2-2
CDR3 DNA: TGCGCCAGCAGCTTGGTTGGGGGCGAATCCGGGGAGCTGTTTTTT
CDR3 protein: CASSLVGGESGELFF

clone size: few
V gene: TRBV7-7
D gene: TRBD2
J gene: TRBJ2-5
CDR3 DNA: TGTGCCAGCAGCTTGTTCCGGGAGGGTCGAGAGACCCAGTACTTC
CDR3 protein: CASSLFREGRETQYF

clone size: .
V gene: TRBV4-1
D gene: .
J gene: TRBJ1-3
CDR3 DNA: TGCGCCAGCAGCCAACCAGGGACTGGAAACACCATATATTTT
CDR3 protein: CASSQPGTGNTIYF

clone size: few
V gene: TRBV5-1
D gene: .
J gene: TRBJ1-6
CDR3 DNA: TGCGCCAGCAGCCCGACAGGAAATAATTCACCCCTCCACTTT
CDR3 protein: CASSPTGNNSPLHF

clone size: .
V gene: TRBV11-3
D gene: TRBD1
J gene: TRBJ2-3
CDR3 DNA: TGTGCCAGCAGCTCGACAGGGACGGCAGATACGCAGTATTTT
CDR3 protein: CASSSTGTADTQYF

clone size: .
V gene: TRBV18
D gene: TRBD2
J gene: TRBJ2-3
CDR3 DNA: TGTGCCAGCTCACCAATCGCGGGAGGACTCACAGATACGCAGTATTTT
CDR3 protein: CASSPIAGGLTDTQYF

clone size: many
V gene: TRBV12-3/TRBV12-4
D gene: .
J gene: TRBJ2-2
CDR3 DNA: TGTGCCAGCAGTTTGCTAGGTTCTTCTAACACCGGGGAGCTGTTTTTT
CDR3 protein: CASSLLGSSNTGELFF

clone size: few
V gene: TRBV5-1
D gene: .
J gene: TRBJ2-3
CDR3 DNA: TGCGCCAGCAGCCCAACCGGGCCCGGGAGAGGTCCAGATACGCAGTATTTT
CDR3 protein: CASSPTGPGRGPDTQYF

clone size: .
V gene: TRBV14
D gene: .
J gene: TRBJ2-7
CDR3 DNA: TGTGCCAGCAGCCAAGATGCCGGGTTACGGGAGCAGTACTTC
CDR3 protein: CASSQDAGLREQYF

clone size: .
V gene: TRBV10-2
D gene: TRBD2
J gene: TRBJ2-5
CDR3 DNA: TGCGCCAGCACAGAATGGGGGAGGGCGGAGACCCAGTACTTC
CDR3 protein: CASTEWGRAETQYF

clone size: few
V gene: TRBV11-3
D gene: TRBD2
J gene: TRBJ2-3
CDR3 DNA: TGTGCCAGCAGCTTGGAAAGCGGGAGGCCAGATACGCAGTATTTT
CDR3 protein: CASSLESGRPDTQYF

clone size: many
V gene: TRBV28
D gene: .
J gene: TRBJ2-2
CDR3 DNA: TGTGCCAGCAGTTTTGGGGGAGCGAGGACCGGGGAGCTGTTTTTT
CDR3 protein: CASSFGGARTGELFF

clone size: .
V gene: TRBV2
D gene: .
J gene: TRBJ1-2
CDR3 DNA: TGTGCCAGCAGTGAAGCGCTTCTTGGCTACACCTTC
CDR3 protein: CASSEALLGYTF

clone size: .
V gene: TRBV25-1
D gene: .
J gene: TRBJ2-3
CDR3 DNA: TGTGCCAGCAGTGCCTGGGGATTCGGCGGGGACTTCACAGATACGCAGTATTTT
CDR3 protein: CASSAWGFGGDFTDTQYF

clone size: few
V gene: TRBV24-1
D gene: .
J gene: TRBJ1-1
CDR3 DNA: TGTGCCACCAGTGCTGGGGATCTCAGGACCACTGAAGCTTTCTTT
CDR3 protein: CATSAGDLRTTEAFF

clone size: few
V gene: TRBV7-6
D gene: .
J gene: TRBJ2-7
CDR3 DNA: TGTGCCAGCAGCCCCCGGGGGACGTACGAGCAGTACTTC
CDR3 protein: CASSPRGTYEQYF

clone size: .
V gene: TRBV3-1
D gene: .
J gene: TRBJ2-1
CDR3 DNA: TGTGCCAGCAGCCAACCCCGAGCCGGGGCCTACAATGAGCAGTTCTTC
CDR3 protein: CASSQPRAGAYNEQFF

clone size: many
V gene: TRBV24-1
D gene: TRBD1
J gene: TRBJ2-1
CDR3 DNA: TGTGCCACCAGTGAGTTGGGTGGGACAGACGGTGAGCAGTTCTTC
CDR3 protein: CATSELGGTDGEQFF

clone size: many
V gene: TRBV12-3/TRBV12-4
D gene: .
J gene: TRBJ2-4
CDR3 DNA: TGTGCCAGCAGTCTCACTCGGACAGTAGCCAAAAACATTCAGTACTTC
CDR3 protein: CASSLTRTVAKNIQYF

clone size: few
V gene: TRBV9
D gene: .
J gene: TRBJ2-1
CDR3 DNA: TGTGCCAGCAGCGTAGGGGTGACTAGCTACAATGAGCAGTTCTTC
CDR3 protein: CASSVGVTSYNEQFF

clone size: .
V gene: TRBV12-3/TRBV12-4
D gene: .
J gene: TRBJ2-1
CDR3 DNA: TGTGCCAGCAGTTTAGGGGCTAAGCCTGAGCAGTTCTTC
CDR3 protein: CASSLGAKPEQFF

clone size: .
V gene: TRBV3-1
D gene: .
J gene: TRBJ1-5
CDR3 DNA: TGTGCCAGCAGCCAAGATGGGAGTACCAATCAGCCCCAGCATTTT
CDR3 protein: CASSQDGSTNQPQHF

clone size: many
V gene: TRBV15
D gene: .
J gene: TRBJ2-3
CDR3 DNA: TGTGCCACCAGCATATCCCGGGAACTCGCGCAGTATTTT
CDR3 protein: CATSISRELAQYF

clone size: .
V gene: TRBV29-1
D gene: .
J gene: TRBJ2-3
CDR3 DNA: TGCAGCGTTGAGTCGGGGGATGATACGCAGTATTTT
CDR3 protein: CSVESGDDTQYF

clone size: few
V gene: TRBV5-1
D gene: .
J gene: TRBJ2-1
CDR3 DNA: TGCGCCAGCAGCTGGTCTGCAACCTACAATGAGCAGTTCTTC
CDR3 protein: CASSWSATYNEQFF

clone size: .
V gene: TRBV7-3
D gene: .
J gene: TRBJ2-3
CDR3 DNA: TGTGCCAGCAGCCCGAGTGCGCGGGAACCTGACCCTTCGACGCAGTATTTT
CDR3 protein: CASSPSAREPDPSTQYF

clone size: .
V gene: TRBV12-3/TRBV12-4
D gene: .
J gene: TRBJ2-2
CDR3 DNA: TGTGCCAGCGAGCAGGGCACCGGGGAGCTGTTTTTT
CDR3 protein: CASEQGTGELFF